This T cell receptor beta chain comes out of a study of post-analysis software for immune sequencing data. Unique molecular identifiers tagged the TCR beta cDNA libraries. TCRdb re-called the PCR reads through MiXCR, storing one row per CDR3 protein. This table has approximately 690,000 distinct CDR3 sequences, approximately 60% appearing once. The V end lost 4 bases, the J end lost 6 bases, and 10 bases lay between the germline ends. Germline V lookup: CDR1 SQVTM, CDR2 ANQGSEA. The CDR3 has 12 amino acids. About this clonotype: The antigen remains undetermined.

Findings and limits, study-wide: Patients used roughly five TRBV segments, including TRBV5-6, TRBV5-1 and TRBV20-1, more often than controls.

The origin of this receptor is a girl aged 2 to 10 with multiple sclerosis. Sequenced input: blood. The J gene is TRBJ2-1, the V gene TRBV29-1; D is undetermined. The CDR3 bases are TGCAGCGTTGTCGCCCCATCCAATGAGCAGTTCTTC. It yields the protein CSVVAPSNEQFF.